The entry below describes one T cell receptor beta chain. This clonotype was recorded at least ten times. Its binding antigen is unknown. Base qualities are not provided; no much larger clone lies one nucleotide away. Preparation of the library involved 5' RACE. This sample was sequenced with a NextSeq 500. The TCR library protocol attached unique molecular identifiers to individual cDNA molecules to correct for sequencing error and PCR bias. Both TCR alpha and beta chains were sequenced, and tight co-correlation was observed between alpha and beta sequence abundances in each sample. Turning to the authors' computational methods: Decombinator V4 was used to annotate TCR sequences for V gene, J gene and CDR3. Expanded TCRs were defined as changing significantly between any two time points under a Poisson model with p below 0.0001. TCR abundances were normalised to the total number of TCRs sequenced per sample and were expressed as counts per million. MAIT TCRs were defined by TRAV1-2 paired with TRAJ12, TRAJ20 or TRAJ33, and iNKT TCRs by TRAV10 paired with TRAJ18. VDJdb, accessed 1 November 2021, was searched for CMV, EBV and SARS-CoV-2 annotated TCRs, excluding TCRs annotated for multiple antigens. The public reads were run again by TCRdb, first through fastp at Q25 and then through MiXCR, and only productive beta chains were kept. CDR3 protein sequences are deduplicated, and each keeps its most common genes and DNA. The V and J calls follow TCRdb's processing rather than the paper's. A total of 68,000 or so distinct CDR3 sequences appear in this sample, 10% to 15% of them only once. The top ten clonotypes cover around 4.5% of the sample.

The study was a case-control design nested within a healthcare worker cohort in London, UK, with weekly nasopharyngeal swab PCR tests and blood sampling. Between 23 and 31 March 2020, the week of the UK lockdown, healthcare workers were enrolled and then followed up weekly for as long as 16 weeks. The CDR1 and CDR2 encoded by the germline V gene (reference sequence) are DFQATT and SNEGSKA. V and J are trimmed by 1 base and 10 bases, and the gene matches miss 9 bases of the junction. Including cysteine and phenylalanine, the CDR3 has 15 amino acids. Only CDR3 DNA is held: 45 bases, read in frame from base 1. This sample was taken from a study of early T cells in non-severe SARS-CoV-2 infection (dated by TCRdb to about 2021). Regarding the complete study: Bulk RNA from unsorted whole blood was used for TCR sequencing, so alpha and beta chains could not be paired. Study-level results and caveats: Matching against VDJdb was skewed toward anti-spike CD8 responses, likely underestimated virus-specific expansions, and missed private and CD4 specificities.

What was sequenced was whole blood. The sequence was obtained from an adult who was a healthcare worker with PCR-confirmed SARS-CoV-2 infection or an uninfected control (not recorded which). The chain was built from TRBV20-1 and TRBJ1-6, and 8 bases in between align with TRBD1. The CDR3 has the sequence CSARAPGQESSPLHF. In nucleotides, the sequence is TGCAGTGCTAGAGCTCCGGGACAGGAGAGCTCACCCCTCCACTTT.